This T cell receptor beta chain was captured in a study of shared clonotypes between healthy human individuals (dated by TCRdb to 2020 to 2022). About the study as a whole: A couple of women and a few men aged 18 to 49 years were included in the cohort. Libraries were prepared and TCR repertoires were sequenced by different laboratories using diverse techniques, in order to increase sequencing depth and limit assay-specific biases. For each donor, CD4 naive and CD4 memory were each given three plates, CD8 naive was given two plates, and CD8 memory was given one plate. Per donor, leukapheresis produced somewhere between about 0.94 and 9.5 billion PBMCs. The study deeply sequenced blood TCR repertoires of five healthy adults to estimate repertoire size and the extent of clonotype sharing between individuals. The full study reports these points: Rarefaction of sorted-subset datasets indicated incomplete sequencing despite the large sequencing depth. Pairwise subsampling indicated that sequencing depth was expected to affect the degree of clonotype sharing among donors. Because the study included a small number of donors, the genetic and exposure-history diversity represented was limited. Higher generation probabilities were observed for clonotypes shared by all four sorted-subset donors than for non-shared clonotypes. Naive subsets generally had larger estimated clonotype richness than memory subsets did. Only blood was sampled, and tissue TCR repertoires likely differ from those in blood. About 4.5% of naive CD4, around 3.5% of naive CD8, approximately 2% of memory CD4, and about 0.4% of memory CD8 clonotypes were shared across several donors.

CD8 naive samples were CD45RO-negative cells positively selected for CCR7, giving a CD45RA+CCR7+ population that excluded TemRA cells. Healthy HIV-negative adults with no recently reported acute infections or vaccinations were included as donors. Every donor was a Caucasian adult residing in Nashville, Tennessee, USA. Blood was obtained by leukapheresis, after which PBMCs were separated by Ficoll-Histopaque density gradient centrifugation and cryopreserved in liquid nitrogen vapor phase. Purity and quantity of every magnetically sorted T cell population were checked by analytical flow cytometry. From each sorted fraction, genomic DNA was isolated and quantified by UV absorbance on a Nanodrop 2000c. Using the deep immunoSEQ assay, TCR CDR3 regions were amplified from genomic DNA by multiplex PCR. Extracted genomic DNA from each cell subset was distributed evenly across all wells of several immunoSEQ 96-well plates, and each plate was treated as a replicate. Each replicate PCR for sorted subsets received roughly 0.2 ug genomic DNA, equal to 28,000 or so T cell genomes. Purified libraries were measured with a Qubit 3.0 fluorometer, size-checked on a Bioanalyzer 2100, and measured again with the KAPA Library Quantification kit. Each immunoSEQ 96-well plate was sequenced on its own single-read 150-cycle Illumina NextSeq 550 flow cell. Processing in the source paper ran as follows. Because only junctional sequences without quality scores were contained in the immunoSEQ output, filtering matching that applied to full-length reads could not be performed. Sequences were annotated with PyIR, a Python wrapper for IgBLAST v1.9, and V/J genes and CDR3 were assigned using IMGT germline references. Any read was removed if the V/J assignment was weak (E-value above 1e-6), the CDR3 was missing, or the read contained stop codons, out-of-frame junctions, or ambiguous translated residues. V3J clonotypes were defined by identical inferred V gene, J gene, and CDR3 amino acid sequence. The percentage overlap between two repertoires was calculated by dividing the number of shared unique clonotypes by the size of the smaller repertoire. Richness of each repertoire was evaluated using RTK rarefaction, the Chao1 estimator, and Recon v2.1 estimates of unobserved clonotypes. For all TCRbeta clonotypes obtained by the gDNA method from a few donors, generation probabilities were computed with OLGA. TCRdb's version of the immuneACCESS table is confined to in-frame rearrangements and falls short of the full clone set. An unresolved V gene accounts for under half of the shortfall where checked; the remainder is of unknown origin. For V, J and clone size, that table is used; D and trimming come from the DNA. In this sample the table shows about 750,000 clones, 92% of which occur a single time. Together, the top ten hold 24% of the sample.

Details on this clone: Its antigen is not yet known. Per-base quality was not reported, and no clone a single base away is much larger than it.

CDR1 and CDR2 are drawn from the germline V gene: SQVTM, ANQGSEA. The CDR3 numbers 13 residues from cysteine through phenylalanine. Just CDR3 DNA is preserved here, 39 bases in frame from base 1. The V end loses 2 bases and the J end loses 2 bases, and a stretch of 10 bases separates them. The rearrangement joined TRBV29-1 to TRBJ2-7, and perhaps TRBD2 as D gene, on 6 matching bases. The origin of this receptor is a man aged 25-45 years in good health. Sequencing used naive CD8+ T cells sorted from blood. The meaning of the sample's cell subset or site label: CD45RA+CCR7+. The DNA reads TGCAGCGTTGAAAGGGGAGGCACCTACGAGCAGTACTTC. Its product reads: CSVERGGTYEQYF.